The source of this TCR beta chain is a study of blood T cells in healthy people across ages. For the study at large: Capture by template switching was about one barcoded beta molecule per two T cells. Study results and limitations: TCR beta diversity per million T cells fell roughly linearly with age.

Then a second PCR, running about 6 to 12 cycles, was carried out with a sample-barcoded 5' primer and a J-beta primer mix. The template-switch adaptor was a 5' adaptor with 12 random nucleotides. It tagged each cDNA molecule. In TCRdb, the 5' RACE reads were re-called with MiXCR into one record per CDR3 protein. Of some 900,000 distinct CDR3 sequences listed, around 49% are singletons. The extraction recovered at least 6 micrograms of total RNA per sample. CDR1 is SGDLS, CDR2 YYNGEE, per germline. The CDR3 length is 15 residues. A word on this clonotype: Its specificity is unknown.

This TCR was sampled from a man aged 30 to 45 in good health. The genes are TRBV9 and TRBJ2-5; TRBD2 is a possible D gene (5 bases). The J call is doubtful: the DNA matches TRBJ2-1 better. The sequenced material came from blood. CDR3 sequence (DNA): TGTGCCAGCAGCGTAGCGGCCGGACTCCAAGAGACCCAGTTCTTC. Its protein is CASSVAAGLQETQFF.